This T cell receptor (beta chain) originates from a study of blood T cell repertoires in COVID-19. Study background: COVID-19 samples from acute and convalescent phases originated in the United States, Italy and Spain.

Assay: immunoSEQ multiplex PCR; the TCRdb copy retains only in-frame clones and omits some. This sample has around 230,000 clones; about nine tenths occur once, and the top ten carry around 3.5%. V was clipped by 0 bases and J by 8 bases; unmatched bases: 7. Germline CDR1 reads KGHSH; CDR2 reads LQKENI. This CDR3 is 15 amino acids long. Participant ages covered 18 to 89 years across 25 or so US areas. Cohorts were determined from participant-reported clinical history. This TCR was sampled from a woman in her thirties or forties with acute COVID-19. Sequenced material: PBMCs or T cells enriched from blood (not recorded which). The rearrangement joins TRBV18 to TRBJ1-2; 9 bases line up with TRBD1. The CDR3 region is CASSPPSRDRDGYTF. CDR3 nucleotides: TGTGCCAGCTCACCACCGTCCCGGGACAGGGACGGCTACACCTTC. Full variable domain (rest looked up from reference TRBV18 and TRBJ1-2): NAGVMQNPRHLVRRRGQEARLRCSPMKGHSHVYWYRQLPEEGLKFMVYLQKENIIDESGMPKERFSAEFPKEGPSILRIQQVVRGDSAAYFCASSPPSRDRDGYTFGSGTRLTVV.